The clone carrying this T cell receptor (beta chain) was counted at least ten times. Its specificity is unknown. V trimming: 3 bases; J trimming: 2 bases; junction bases outside the gene matches: 0. This CDR3 spans 13 amino acids. In germline, CDR1 is MGHDK, CDR2 SYGVNS. The data derive from a study of T-cell reconstitution after alpha-beta-depleted transplantation in children. The study's findings and limits: Surviving recipient cells, namely T cells and thymic progenitors, were the source of high day-60 TCRbeta diversity in some patients. As was reported, about two months after transplant, alpha-beta T cells came from several hundred expanded graft clones. Hyperexpanded clones declined; after one year, newly produced T cells mostly supplied diversity.

Preparing the TCRbeta library involved the use of unique molecular identifiers. TCRdb re-analysed the PCR reads in MiXCR, keeping a single row per CDR3 protein. This table has 200,000 to 250,000 distinct CDR3 sequences, roughly 26% appearing once. The chain employs TRBV25-1 and TRBJ1-2; TRBD1 aligns across 7 bases. The sequencing used PBMCs, collected before TCRalphabeta/CD19-depleted stem cell transplant. The receptor was isolated from a girl aged 2-10 years with Fanconi anemia, due to receive a stem cell transplant. CDR3 sequence reads: CASSETGNYGYTF. CDR3 nucleotide sequence: TGTGCCAGCAGTGAGACAGGGAACTATGGCTACACCTTC.